The 14 T cell receptor beta chains presented below share a single source sample, sequenced in a study of human T cells and chemical hapten exposure. TCRdb called the 5' RACE reads again in MiXCR, with one record for every CDR3 protein. Of 110,000 or so distinct CDR3 sequences in the sample, roughly a fifth were seen once. Extraction yielded total RNA from whole blood (unfractionated). These receptors all come from a human donor in good health.

Only a few counts were recorded for this clonotype. V gene TRBV15 combines with J gene TRBJ1-5, with TRBD1 identical over 7 bases. With 8 bases clipped from V and 2 bases from J, the junction kept 9 bases outside the gene matches. The CDR3 covers 15 residues. CDR1 and CDR2 from the germline V gene are LNHNV and YYDKDF (reference sequence). The CDR3 protein is CATSIDRARNQPQHF. DNA of the CDR3: TGTGCCACCTCCATAGACAGGGCCCGCAATCAGCCCCAGCATTTT.

This chain links TRBV27 with TRBJ2-4; TRBD2 might be the D (5 bases). Trimming pared 5 bases from V and 1 base from J, leaving 15 bases between. The CDR3 contains 16 residues. The germline V gene encodes CDR1 MNHEY and CDR2 SMNVEV (reference sequence). CDR3: CASSPPGGGAKNIQYF. DNA for the CDR3: TGTGCCAGCAGTCCCCCAGGAGGTGGGGCCAAAAACATTCAGTACTTC.

The chain combines TRBV29-1 with TRBJ1-5, with a weak D call TRBD1 (6 bases). The CDR3 loop spans 14 amino acids. The germline V gene encodes CDR1 SQVTM and CDR2 ANQGSEA. V was shortened by 4 bases and J by 1 base, with 11 bases between the two germline ends. This CDR3 reads CSVGGGGSNQPQHF. The CDR3 region has the DNA TGCAGCGTTGGAGGGGGTGGGAGCAATCAGCCCCAGCATTTT.

The chain uses TRBV28 and TRBJ1-2; no clear D gene. V gave up 3 bases and J gave up 7 bases, with 3 bases separating them. CDR1 and CDR2 (germline): MDHEN, SYDVKM. The CDR3 length is 10 residues. The CDR3: CASSFVGYTF. The CDR3 DNA is TGTGCCAGCAGTTTCGTTGGCTACACCTTC.

This clonotype came up many times. V is TRBV5-1 and J is TRBJ2-3; TRBD2 aligns across 13 bases. J was trimmed by 5 bases and V by 2 bases; bases with no gene match: 5. Germline CDR1 reads SGHRS; CDR2 reads YFSETQ. This CDR3 has 16 residues. The CDR3 reads CASSLGTSGIEDTQYF. As DNA, the CDR3 is TGCGCCAGCAGCTTAGGGACTAGCGGGATTGAAGATACGCAGTATTTT.

The DNA of the CDR3 is TGTGCCAGCAGAAATACAGACAGGGTGAACACTGAAGCTTTCTTT. Its translation: CASRNTDRVNTEAFF. The chain carries TRBV12-3 or TRBV12-4 and TRBJ1-1; TRBD1 agrees at 7 bases. V trimming: 6 bases; J trimming: 0 bases; junction bases outside the gene matches: 7. The CDR3 contains 15 residues.

This clonotype came up a few times. The chain couples TRBV28 to TRBJ2-1; the match to TRBD2 covers 11 bases. CDR1 and CDR2 (germline): MDHEN, SYDVKM. Unmatched junction bases numbered 11, after V lost 5 bases and J lost 8 bases. The CDR3 has 16 residues. The CDR3 here is CASSLILAGVNDEQFF. In DNA, the CDR3 is TGTGCCAGCAGTCTAATACTAGCGGGAGTTAACGATGAGCAGTTCTTC.

V usage is TRBV5-1 and J usage is TRBJ1-2; a possible D gene is TRBD1 (6 bases). V dropped 6 bases and J dropped 2 bases, with 11 bases sitting between them. Germline V gene sequence: CDR1 SGHRS, CDR2 YFSETQ. This CDR3 has 13 amino acids. CDR3 region: CASTRGRNYGYTF. The CDR3 DNA reads as TGCGCCAGCACCCGGGGGCGCAACTATGGCTACACCTTC.

In its sample, this clonotype was seen a few times. The chain couples TRBV24-1 to TRBJ2-3; D might be TRBD1 (5 bases). The CDR3 runs to 15 residues. Germline V gene lookup returns CDR1 KGHDR and CDR2 SFDVKD. The V end lost 2 bases, the J end lost 2 bases, and 10 bases lay between the germline ends. The CDR3: CATSDSRQPTDTQYF. The DNA for the CDR3 is TGTGCCACCAGTGATTCGCGACAGCCCACAGATACGCAGTATTTT.

This clonotype was seen a handful of times. The chain employs TRBV10-3 and TRBJ2-1, with 12 bases fitting TRBD2. CDR3 length equals 15 residues. J gave up 6 bases and V 5 bases, and 5 bases lay outside the gene matches. Germline-derived CDR1 and CDR2 are ENHRY and SYGVKD. The CDR3 protein is CAISSLAGGRNEQFF. In nucleotides, the CDR3 is TGTGCCATCAGTTCTCTAGCGGGAGGGCGCAATGAGCAGTTCTTC.

The chain recombines TRBV18 with TRBJ2-5; D gene unclear. This CDR3 region has 13 residues. CDR1 and CDR2 from the germline V gene are KGHSH and LQKENI. V was cut by 3 bases and J by 5 bases, with 10 bases left in between. CDR3: CASSPTLDETQYF. CDR3 DNA: TGTGCCAGCTCACCGACGCTCGATGAGACCCAGTACTTC.

Many counts were recorded for this clonotype. V usage is TRBV7-9 and J usage is TRBJ2-1; TRBD1 aligns across 8 bases. V trimming: 5 bases; J trimming: 5 bases; junction bases outside the gene matches: 11. Germline CDR1 and CDR2: SEHNR and FQNEAQ (reference sequence). The CDR3 is 16 residues long. CDR3 sequence: CASSGFRDRSDNEQFF. CDR3 DNA: TGTGCCAGCAGCGGTTTCCGGGACAGGTCTGACAATGAGCAGTTCTTC.

This clonotype was detected a few times. V and J are TRBV20-1 and TRBJ2-1; 8 bases match TRBD2. CDR3 length: 15 residues. The V gene end was trimmed by 0 bases and the J gene end by 8 bases; junction bases not matched to a gene: 9. Germline CDR1 reads DFQATT; CDR2 reads SNEGSKA (reference sequence). The CDR3 region has the DNA TGCAGTGCTAGAGATCCCGGGAGGGCCCGCGATGAGCAGTTCTTC. Protein sequence: CSARDPGRARDEQFF.

This clonotype was recorded a few times. The chain employs TRBV19 and TRBJ1-2, with TRBD1 matching over 7 bases. CDR3 length: 15 amino acids. The V gene end was trimmed by 5 bases and the J gene end by 0 bases; junction bases not matched to a gene: 6. The germline V gene encodes CDR1 LNHDA and CDR2 SQIVND (reference sequence). The CDR3 protein is CASSPGTAANYGYTF. CDR3 in DNA: TGTGCCAGTAGTCCGGGGACAGCGGCTAACTATGGCTACACCTTC.